The rows below give T cell receptor beta chains drawn from one sample of a study of cytomegalovirus exposure and HLA in healthy donors. Produced via immunoSEQ multiplex PCR; TCRdb's table is partial and in-frame only. This table has roughly 180,000 clones, nearly 80% appearing once. Sequenced input: PBMCs. Every receptor here comes from a female donor in good health and CMV-seronegative. CDR3s include the opening cysteine and the closing phenylalanine or tryptophan. The D gene is left open where the match is weak. Clone sizes are given selectively: once, few, many, or a class where the clone is expanded.

>TRBJ1-5|14|.|.|TRBV6-7
TGTGCCAGCAGTTTTATTCGGGGGAATCAGCCCCAGCATTTT
CASSFIRGNQPQHF
>TRBJ2-7|15|.|.|TRBV7-8
TGTGCCAGCAGCTTAGTGTCCGTGGGAGTATTCGAGCAGTACTTC
CASSLVSVGVFEQYF
>TRBJ2-7|15|once|TRBD2|TRBV7-2
TGCGCCAGCAGCTTAGGGCTAGCGGGGTTCTACGAGCAGTACTTC
CASSLGLAGFYEQYF
>TRBJ2-7|13|.|TRBD2|TRBV28
TGTGCCAGCTGGGTAGCGGGAGAAAACGAGCAGTACTTC
CASWVAGENEQYF
>TRBJ1-6|14|.|.|TRBV9
TGTGCCAGCGGTGAGGGACACATTAATTCACCCCTCCACTTT
CASGEGHINSPLHF
>TRBJ2-3|18|.|.|TRBV4-1
TGCGCCAGCAGCCAAGATTCATCCGGCAGGGGAAGTTCAGATACGCAGTATTTT
CASSQDSSGRGSSDTQYF
>TRBJ2-1|15|.|.|TRBV9
TGTGCCAGCAGCGTAGCCACCCTAGCGCCAAGTGAGCAGTTCTTC
CASSVATLAPSEQFF
>TRBJ1-6|17|.|.|TRBV7-8
TGTGCCAGCAGCTTAAGCTTCTCCCCCTCTCTCCTATCACCCCTCCACTTT
CASSLSFSPSLLSPLHF
>TRBJ2-3|14|.|.|TRBV5-5
TGTGCCAGCAGCTTGGAGACACGCACAGATACGCAGTATTTT
CASSLETRTDTQYF
>TRBJ1-3|18|.|.|TRBV19
TGTGCCAGTAGGGCGGGACTTTTTTCTGAGATCTCTGGAAACACCATATATTTT
CASRAGLFSEISGNTIYF
>TRBJ2-7|16|.|TRBD2|TRBV4-2
TGTGCCAGCAGCCAAGCTAGCGGAGACCCCTCCTACGAGCAGTACTTC
CASSQASGDPSYEQYF
>TRBJ2-7|16|.|.|TRBV7-2
TGTGCCAGCAGCTTAGACGACCTCGCGGCGGCCTACGAGCAGTACTTC
CASSLDDLAAAYEQYF
>TRBJ2-2|14|.|.|TRBV6-5
TGTGCCAGCAGGCAAGGGCGCGGGGCCGGGGAGCTGTTTTTT
CASRQGRGAGELFF
>TRBJ2-7|14|once|.|TRBV6-5
TGTGCCAGCAGCCCGGCAGGCTCCTCCTACGAGCAGTACTTC
CASSPAGSSYEQYF
>TRBJ2-7|11|.|.|TRBV29-1
TGCAGCGTTGGGAGCTCCTACGAGCAGTACTTC
CSVGSSYEQYF
>TRBJ1-2|14|.|TRBD1|TRBV30
TGTGCCTGGAGTGTACAGGGGGCAGGCTATGGCTACACCTTC
CAWSVQGAGYGYTF
>TRBJ1-5|16|.|.|TRBV6-1
TGTGCCAGCAGTGAATTAAGCAGCGAGGGCAATCAGCCCCAGCATTTT
CASSELSSEGNQPQHF
>TRBJ1-1|15|.|TRBD1|TRBV18
TGTGCCAGCTCACCAGGACAGGCCATGAACACTGAAGCTTTCTTT
CASSPGQAMNTEAFF
>TRBJ2-7|14|.|TRBD1|TRBV2
TGTGCCAGCAGGCCGGGACAGGGGGTATACGAGCAGTACTTC
CASRPGQGVYEQYF
>TRBJ2-1|16|once|TRBD1|TRBV19
TGTGCCAGTAGTCCCCGGGACAGGGGTTCCTACAATGAGCAGTTCTTC
CASSPRDRGSYNEQFF
>TRBJ2-5|15|.|TRBD2|TRBV13
TGTGCCAGCAGCTTCCCTGGACTAGCGGGAGAGACCCAGTACTTC
CASSFPGLAGETQYF
>TRBJ2-7|14|.|TRBD1|TRBV5-6
TGTGCCAGCAGCCAAGACAGGGGGCGCTACGAGCAGTACTTC
CASSQDRGRYEQYF